Listed below are T cell receptor beta chains from one sample, sequenced in a study of post-analysis software for immune sequencing data. TCRdb re-analysed the PCR reads in MiXCR, keeping a single row per CDR3 protein. Here the sample spans around 770,000 distinct CDR3 sequences, roughly 46% being singletons. Material: blood. These receptors all come from a girl aged 10-17 years with multiple sclerosis. The conserved cysteine and the conserved F or W are not part of the CDR3 here.

j_call v_call cdr3_aa
TRBJ2-3 TRBV7-9 ASSLASGRARDTQY
TRBJ1-1 TRBV4-3 ASSQSHKNTEAF
NA TRBV20-1 SASLTTGAEQY
TRBJ2-7 TRBV11-2 ASSLSREEQY
TRBJ1-1 TRBV7-2 ASSFSPGRMNTEAF
TRBJ2-2 TRBV20-1 SARDTGRTNTGELF
TRBJ1-2 TRBV12-3/TRBV12-4 ASSFSGGWGHT
TRBJ2-4 TRBV6-2/TRBV6-3 ASSYSTSGIQY
TRBJ1-5 TRBV6-5 ASSYSTPDRKNQPQH
TRBJ2-5 TRBV3-1 ASSQASGGLQETQY
NA TRBV10-3 ATYSGTEDEQY
TRBJ2-3 TRBV4-3 ASSQDGTGGTDTQY
TRBJ2-5 TRBV15 ATSRVRRPPEETQY